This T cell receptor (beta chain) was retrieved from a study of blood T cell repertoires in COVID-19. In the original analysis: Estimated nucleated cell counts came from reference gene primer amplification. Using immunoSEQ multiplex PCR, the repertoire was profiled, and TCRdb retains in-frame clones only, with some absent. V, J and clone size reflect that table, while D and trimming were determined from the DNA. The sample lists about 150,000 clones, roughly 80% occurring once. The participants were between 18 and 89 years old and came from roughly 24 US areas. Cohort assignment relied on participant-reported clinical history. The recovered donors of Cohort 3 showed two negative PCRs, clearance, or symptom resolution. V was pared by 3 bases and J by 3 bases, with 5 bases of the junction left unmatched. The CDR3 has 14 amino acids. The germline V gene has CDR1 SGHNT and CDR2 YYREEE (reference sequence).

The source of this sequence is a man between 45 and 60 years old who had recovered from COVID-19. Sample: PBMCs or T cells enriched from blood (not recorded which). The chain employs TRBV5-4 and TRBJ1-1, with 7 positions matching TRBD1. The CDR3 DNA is TGTGCCAGCAGCTCACAGGGGCGGCACACTGAAGCTTTCTTT. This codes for CASSSQGRHTEAFF. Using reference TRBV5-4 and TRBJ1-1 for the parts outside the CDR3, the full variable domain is ETGVTQSPTHLIKTRGQQVTLRCSSQSGHNTVSWYQQALGQGPQFIFQYYREEENGRGNFPPRFSGLQFPNYSSELNVNALELDDSALYLCASSSQGRHTEAFFGQGTRLTVV.